The clone carrying this T cell receptor (beta chain) was observed many times. Its target is unknown. The germline V gene has CDR1 DFQATT and CDR2 SNEGSKA (reference sequence). This CDR3 has 15 amino acids. With 4 bases clipped from V and 0 bases from J, the junction kept 1 base outside the gene matches. The sample comes from a study of T cell repertoires in cytomegalovirus infection. Study-level information: It was the public TCR beta signatures that indicated both CMV infection and matching HLA type.

Study-level findings and limits: Identification of carriers of CMV plus the relevant HLA was achieved through cumulative public TCR beta family frequency. Predominance within the ex vivo response was attributable to HLA-C-restricted CMV-specific TCR beta clonotypes.

TCRdb ran MiXCR on the reads and lists one entry per CDR3 protein. This sample has around 280,000 distinct CDR3 sequences; roughly 9.3% occur once, and the top ten carry about 2.3%. The sequencing sample was made of PBMCs. The origin of this receptor is a human donor in good health (CMV status not recorded). Some clones in this sample may be carry-over from other donors' samples. The chain is built from TRBV20-1 and TRBJ2-2; 11 bases are shared with TRBD2. CDR3 nucleotides: TGCAGTGCTAAACTAGCGGGGGCGAACACCGGGGAGCTGTTTTTT. Its protein product is CSAKLAGANTGELFF.